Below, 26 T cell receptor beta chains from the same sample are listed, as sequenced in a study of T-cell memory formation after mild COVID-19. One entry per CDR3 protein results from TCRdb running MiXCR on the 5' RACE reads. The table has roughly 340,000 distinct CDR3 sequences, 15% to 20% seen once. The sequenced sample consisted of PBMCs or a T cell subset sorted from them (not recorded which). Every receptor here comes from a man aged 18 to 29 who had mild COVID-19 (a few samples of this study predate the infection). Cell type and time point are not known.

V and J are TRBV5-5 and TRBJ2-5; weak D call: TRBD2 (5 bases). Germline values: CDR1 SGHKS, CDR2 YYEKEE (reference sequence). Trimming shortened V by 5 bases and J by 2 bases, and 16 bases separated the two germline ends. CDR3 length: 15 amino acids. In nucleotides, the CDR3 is TGTGCCAGCAGTCCGACTTCCGGGGTGCAAGAGACCCAGTACTTC. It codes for CASSPTSGVQETQYF.

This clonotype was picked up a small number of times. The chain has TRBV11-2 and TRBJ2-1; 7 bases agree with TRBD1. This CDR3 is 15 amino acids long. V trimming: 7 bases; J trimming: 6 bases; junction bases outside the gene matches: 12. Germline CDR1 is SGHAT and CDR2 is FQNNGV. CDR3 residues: CASTRRVGTVNEQFF. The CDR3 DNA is TGTGCCAGCACCCGGCGGGTCGGGACAGTCAATGAGCAGTTCTTC.

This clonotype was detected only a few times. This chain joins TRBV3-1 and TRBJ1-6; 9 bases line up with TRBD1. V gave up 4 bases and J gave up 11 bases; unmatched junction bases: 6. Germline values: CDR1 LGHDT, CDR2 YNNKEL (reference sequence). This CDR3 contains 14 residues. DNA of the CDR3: TGTGCCAGCAGCCTAGGGACAGGGAGGGCACCCCTCCACTTT. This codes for CASSLGTGRAPLHF.

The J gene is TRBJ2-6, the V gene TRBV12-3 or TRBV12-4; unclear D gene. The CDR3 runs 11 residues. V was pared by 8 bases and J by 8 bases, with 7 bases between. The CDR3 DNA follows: TGTGCCAGCCGGATATCCAACGTCCTGACTTTC. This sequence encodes CASRISNVLTF.

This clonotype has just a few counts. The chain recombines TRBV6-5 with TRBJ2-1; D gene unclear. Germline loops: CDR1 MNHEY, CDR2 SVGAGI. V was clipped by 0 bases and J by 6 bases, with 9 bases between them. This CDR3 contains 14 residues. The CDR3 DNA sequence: TGTGCCAGCAGTTACTCGTCATCCGGCAATGAGCAGTTCTTC. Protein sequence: CASSYSSSGNEQFF.

The DNA for the CDR3 is TGTGCCAGTAGAGGGGGGGCTAAGGAGCAGTACTTC. Translating gives CASRGGAKEQYF. The chain uses TRBV7-9 and TRBJ2-7; a weak D match, TRBD2 (7 bases). Germline loops: CDR1 SEHNR, CDR2 FQNEAQ (reference sequence). This CDR3 comprises 12 residues. V lost 9 bases and J lost 7, with 16 bases in between.

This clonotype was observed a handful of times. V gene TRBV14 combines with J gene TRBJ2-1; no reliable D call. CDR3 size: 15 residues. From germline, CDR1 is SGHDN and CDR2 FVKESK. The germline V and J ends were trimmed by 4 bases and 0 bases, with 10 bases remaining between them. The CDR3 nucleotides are TGTGCCAGCAGCCGGCTGTCGGGCTCCTACAATGAGCAGTTCTTC. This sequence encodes CASSRLSGSYNEQFF.

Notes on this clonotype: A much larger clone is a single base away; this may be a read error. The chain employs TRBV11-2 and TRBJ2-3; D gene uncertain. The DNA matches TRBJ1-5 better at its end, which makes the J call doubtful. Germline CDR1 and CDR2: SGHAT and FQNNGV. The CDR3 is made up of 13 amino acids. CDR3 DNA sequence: TGTGCCAGCAGCTCCGGGTCCCCAGATACGCAGCATTTT. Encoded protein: CASSSGSPDTQHF.

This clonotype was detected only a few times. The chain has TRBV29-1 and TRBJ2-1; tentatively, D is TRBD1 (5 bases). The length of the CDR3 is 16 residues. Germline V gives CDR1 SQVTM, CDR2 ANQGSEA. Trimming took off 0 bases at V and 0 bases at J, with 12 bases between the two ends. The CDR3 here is CSVEDRQGRSYNEQFF. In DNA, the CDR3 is TGCAGCGTTGAAGATCGTCAGGGTCGCTCCTACAATGAGCAGTTCTTC.

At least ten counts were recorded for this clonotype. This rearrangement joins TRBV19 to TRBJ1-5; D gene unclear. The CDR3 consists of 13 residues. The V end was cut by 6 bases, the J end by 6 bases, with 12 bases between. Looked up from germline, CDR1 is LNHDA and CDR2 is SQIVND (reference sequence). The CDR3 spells CASSLWEGQPQHF. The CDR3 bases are TGTGCCAGTAGCTTGTGGGAGGGTCAGCCCCAGCATTTT.

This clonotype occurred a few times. CDR3 in amino acids: CATSRGGTRIYEQYF. As DNA, the CDR3 is TGTGCCACCAGCAGGGGAGGGACTAGAATCTACGAGCAGTACTTC. The V and J genes are TRBV15 and TRBJ2-7; 8 bases fit TRBD2. V shed 3 bases and J 3 bases; nucleotides not matched to a gene: 7. The CDR3 runs to 15 residues. CDR1 LNHNV and CDR2 YYDKDF come from the germline V gene (reference sequence). The full variable domain, rest sourced from reference TRBV15 and TRBJ2-7, is DAMVIQNPRYQVTQFGKPVTLSCSQTLNHNVMYWYQQKSSQAPKLLFHYYDKDFNNEADTPDNFQSRRPNTSFCFLDIRSPGLGDTAMYLCATSRGGTRIYEQYFGPGTRLTVT.

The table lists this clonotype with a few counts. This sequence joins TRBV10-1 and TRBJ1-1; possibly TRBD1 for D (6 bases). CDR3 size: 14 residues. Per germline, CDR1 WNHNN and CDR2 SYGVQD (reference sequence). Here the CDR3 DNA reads TGCGTCAGGCGTGGGGGACACCTGAACACTGAAGCTTTCTTT. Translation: CVRRGGHLNTEAFF.

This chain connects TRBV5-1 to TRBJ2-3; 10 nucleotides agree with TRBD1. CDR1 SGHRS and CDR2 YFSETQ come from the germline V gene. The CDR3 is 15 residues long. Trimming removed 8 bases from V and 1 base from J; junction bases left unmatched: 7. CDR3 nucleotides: TGCGCCAGAGGAGACGGGACAGGGGGCACAGATACGCAGTATTTT. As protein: CARGDGTGGTDTQYF.

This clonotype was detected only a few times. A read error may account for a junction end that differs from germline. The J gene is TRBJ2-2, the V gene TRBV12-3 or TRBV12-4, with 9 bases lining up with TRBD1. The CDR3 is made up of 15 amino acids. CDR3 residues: CASRPPGQGLTGELF. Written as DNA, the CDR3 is TGTGCCAGCAGACCCCCGGGACAGGGCCTCACCGGGGAGCTGTTT.

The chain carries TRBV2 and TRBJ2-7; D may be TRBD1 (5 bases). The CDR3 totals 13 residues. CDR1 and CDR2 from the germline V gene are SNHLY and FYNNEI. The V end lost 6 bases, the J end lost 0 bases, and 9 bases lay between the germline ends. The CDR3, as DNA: TGTGCCAGCAGAGGACAAAGCTCCTACGAGCAGTACGTC. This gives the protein CASRGQSSYEQYV.

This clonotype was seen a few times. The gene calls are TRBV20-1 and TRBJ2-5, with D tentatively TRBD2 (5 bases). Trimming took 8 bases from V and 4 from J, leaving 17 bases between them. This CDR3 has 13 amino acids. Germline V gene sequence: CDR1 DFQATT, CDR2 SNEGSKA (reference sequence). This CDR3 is CSSKRRGPETQYF. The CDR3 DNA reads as TGCAGTTCCAAGAGACGCGGGCCAGAGACCCAGTACTTC.

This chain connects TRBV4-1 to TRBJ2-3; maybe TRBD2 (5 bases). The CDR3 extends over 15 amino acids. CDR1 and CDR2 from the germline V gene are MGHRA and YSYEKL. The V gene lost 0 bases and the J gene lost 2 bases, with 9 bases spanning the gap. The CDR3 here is CASSQEETNTDTQYF. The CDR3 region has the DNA TGCGCCAGCAGCCAAGAGGAGACTAACACAGATACGCAGTATTTT.

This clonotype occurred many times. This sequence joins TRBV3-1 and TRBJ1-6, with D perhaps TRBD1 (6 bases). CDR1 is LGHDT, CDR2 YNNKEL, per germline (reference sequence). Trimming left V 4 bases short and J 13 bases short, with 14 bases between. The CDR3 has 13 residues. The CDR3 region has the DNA TGTGCCAGCAGCCCGGGACAAGGAACGCCCCTCCACTTT. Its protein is CASSPGQGTPLHF.

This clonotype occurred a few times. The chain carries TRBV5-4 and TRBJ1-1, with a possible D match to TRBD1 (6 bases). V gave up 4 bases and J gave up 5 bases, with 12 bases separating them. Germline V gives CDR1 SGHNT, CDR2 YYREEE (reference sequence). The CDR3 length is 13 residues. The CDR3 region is CASSRTETTEAFF. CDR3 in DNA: TGTGCCAGCAGCCGGACAGAGACGACTGAAGCTTTCTTT.

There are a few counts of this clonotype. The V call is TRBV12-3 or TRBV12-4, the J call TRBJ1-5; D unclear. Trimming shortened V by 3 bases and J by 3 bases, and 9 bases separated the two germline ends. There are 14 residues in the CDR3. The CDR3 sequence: CASSFDILNQPQHF. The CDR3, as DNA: TGTGCCAGCAGTTTCGACATCCTCAATCAGCCCCAGCATTTT.

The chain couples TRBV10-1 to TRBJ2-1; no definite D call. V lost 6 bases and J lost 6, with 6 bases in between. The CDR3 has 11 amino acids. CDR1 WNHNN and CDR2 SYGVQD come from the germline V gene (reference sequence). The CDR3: CASRDTNEQFF. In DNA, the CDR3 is TGCGCCAGCAGGGATACCAATGAGCAGTTCTTC.

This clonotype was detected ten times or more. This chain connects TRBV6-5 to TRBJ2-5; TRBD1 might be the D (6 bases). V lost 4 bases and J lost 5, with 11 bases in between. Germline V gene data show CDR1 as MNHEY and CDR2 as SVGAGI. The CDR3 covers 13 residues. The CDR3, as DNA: TGTGCCAGCAGTTCGCCAGGGGATGAGACCCAGTACTTC. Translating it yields CASSSPGDETQYF.

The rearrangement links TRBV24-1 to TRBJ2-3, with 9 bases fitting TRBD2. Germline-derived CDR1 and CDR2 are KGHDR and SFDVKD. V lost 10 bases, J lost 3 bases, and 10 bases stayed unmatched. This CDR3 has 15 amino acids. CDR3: CATSVRGGRTDTQYF. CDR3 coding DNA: TGTGCCACATCTGTGCGGGGGGGTAGGACAGATACGCAGTATTTT.

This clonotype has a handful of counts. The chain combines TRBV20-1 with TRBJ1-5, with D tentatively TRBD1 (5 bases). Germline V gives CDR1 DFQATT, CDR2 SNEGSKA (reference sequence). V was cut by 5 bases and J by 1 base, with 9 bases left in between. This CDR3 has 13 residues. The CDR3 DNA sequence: TGCAGTGCTCTGCAGGGAAGCAATCAGCCCCAGCATTTT. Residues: CSALQGSNQPQHF.

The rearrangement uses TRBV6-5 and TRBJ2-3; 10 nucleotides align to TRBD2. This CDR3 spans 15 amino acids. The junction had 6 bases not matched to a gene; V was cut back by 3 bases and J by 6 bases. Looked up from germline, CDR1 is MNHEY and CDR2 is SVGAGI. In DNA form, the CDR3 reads TGTGCCAGCAGTTATAGCGGGGGGCCCTGGGATACGCAGTATTTT. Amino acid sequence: CASSYSGGPWDTQYF.

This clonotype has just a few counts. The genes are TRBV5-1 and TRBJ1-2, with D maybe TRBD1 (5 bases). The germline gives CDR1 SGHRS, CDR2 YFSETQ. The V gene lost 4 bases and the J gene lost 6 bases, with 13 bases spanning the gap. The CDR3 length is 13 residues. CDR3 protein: CASSPVTDDGYTF. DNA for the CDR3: TGCGCCAGCAGCCCCGTGACAGATGATGGCTACACCTTC.